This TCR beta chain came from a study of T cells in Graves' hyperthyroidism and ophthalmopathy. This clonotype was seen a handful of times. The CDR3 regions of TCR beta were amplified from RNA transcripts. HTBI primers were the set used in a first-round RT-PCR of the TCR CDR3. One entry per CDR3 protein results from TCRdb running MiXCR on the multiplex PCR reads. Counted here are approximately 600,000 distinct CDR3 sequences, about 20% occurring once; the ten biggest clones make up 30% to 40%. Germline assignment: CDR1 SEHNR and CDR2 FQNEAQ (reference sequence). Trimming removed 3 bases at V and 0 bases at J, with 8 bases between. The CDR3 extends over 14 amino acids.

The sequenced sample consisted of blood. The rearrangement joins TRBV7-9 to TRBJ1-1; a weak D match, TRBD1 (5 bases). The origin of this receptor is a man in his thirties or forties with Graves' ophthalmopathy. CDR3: CASSFAGLNTEAFF. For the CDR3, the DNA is TGTGCCAGCAGCTTCGCAGGGTTGAACACTGAAGCTTTCTTT.